This T cell receptor beta chain was obtained from a study of cytomegalovirus exposure and HLA in healthy donors. This clone was counted once. What it binds is not known. PCR used 60 Vbeta primers and 13 Jbeta primers. TCRdb's copy holds only in-frame clones and misses some; the assay was immunoSEQ multiplex PCR. The sample has around 150,000 clones, roughly 77% seen once. The CDR3 runs to 14 residues. Per the germline V gene, CDR1 is MNHEY and CDR2 is SMNVEV (reference sequence). V was clipped by 5 bases and J by 6 bases; unmatched bases: 4. Findings of the study overall: The authors confirmed in vitro that three CMV-associated chains were specific for CMV antigens. Reportedly, TCR beta sequences accurately predicted HLA-A and HLA-B alleles in most subjects. Many donors shared some public TCRs, even though most TCR sequences were rare. The study listed some 160 cytomegalovirus-associated TCR beta chains.

The clonotype was recovered from a man aged 18 to 29 in good health and CMV-seropositive. The gene calls are TRBV27 and TRBJ2-1; 10 bases are shared with TRBD2. Sequencing was performed on PBMCs. CDR3 in amino acids: CASSPSGSPNEQFF. CDR3 nucleotides: TGTGCCAGCAGTCCTAGCGGGAGCCCCAATGAGCAGTTCTTC.